This TCR beta chain was found in a study of blood T cell repertoires in COVID-19. Whole-study context: Italy, Spain and the United States were the sources of the convalescent and acute COVID-19 samples. The analysed material was cDNA or gDNA that came from T cells, B-cell-depleted T cells, or PBMCs.

The V gene's germline CDR1 is SNHLY and CDR2 FYNNEI. V dropped 7 bases and J dropped 2; count of bases not matched to a gene: 4. This CDR3 region has 15 residues. As originally analysed: From reference gene primer amplification, estimates of nucleated cell counts were derived. Some clones are missing from TCRdb's copy, which holds only in-frame ones; the method was immunoSEQ multiplex PCR. V, J and clone size were drawn from that table, and D and trimming were deduced from the DNA. The profile covers about 200,000 clones, with 86% appearing a single time and 2.2% taken by the ten largest. The specimen was peripheral blood. The receptor was isolated from a woman aged 45-59 years with acute or convalescent COVID-19. The gene calls are TRBV2 and TRBJ2-6; 8 bases match TRBD1. Here the CDR3 reads CASIPDRAGANVLTF. The CDR3 coding sequence is TGTGCCAGCATCCCGGACAGGGCTGGGGCCAACGTCCTGACTTTC.